The 13 T cell receptor beta chains listed next were all sequenced from one sample in a study of blood T cell repertoires in COVID-19. The assay was immunoSEQ multiplex PCR, and TCRdb's table has in-frame clones only and misses some. The sample has about 87,000 clones, around 80% seen once. Sequenced input: peripheral blood. The receptors were sampled from an elderly woman with active or convalescent COVID-19.

This clone has just a few counts. The chain joins TRBV6-5 to TRBJ1-5, with TRBD1 matching over 8 bases. This CDR3 contains 13 residues. Germline CDR1 and CDR2: MNHEY and SVGAGI. The trim removed 6 bases at V and 4 bases at J, leaving 2 bases unmatched. DNA for the CDR3: TGTGCCAGCAGGGGACAGGTTAATCAGCCCCAGCATTTT. This sequence encodes CASRGQVNQPQHF.

The chain combines TRBV7-8 with TRBJ2-1, with TRBD1 matching 9 bases. Per germline, CDR1 SGHVS and CDR2 FQNEAQ. Losses at the gene ends were 1 base for V and 5 bases for J; bases not matched to a gene: 18. This CDR3 has 20 amino acids. DNA for the CDR3: TGTGCCAGCAGCTTAGAAAGCCGGGACAGGGTTTTCCGACGACACAATGAGCAGTTCTTC. Its protein product is CASSLESRDRVFRRHNEQFF.

Concerning this clone: The junction departs from the called germline gene at one end, perhaps through a read error. The chain is built from TRBV27 and TRBJ1-5; D possibly corresponds to TRBD1 (6 bases). From germline, CDR1 is MNHEY and CDR2 SMNVEV (reference sequence). This CDR3 comprises 14 residues. The CDR3: CASSLSGGNQPQHF. In DNA, the CDR3 is TGTGCCAGCAGTCTATCAGGGGGCAATCAGCCCCAGCATTTT.

This rearrangement joins TRBV5-4 to TRBJ1-2, with D perhaps TRBD1 (6 bases). Trimming stripped 4 bases from V and 4 bases from J, with 20 bases between. This CDR3 has 16 residues. Germline loops: CDR1 SGHNT, CDR2 YYREEE (reference sequence). The CDR3 nucleotides are TGTGCCAGCAGCCAGCAGGGGTCCTCTGCCCTCTATGGCTACACCTTC. Translating gives CASSQQGSSALYGYTF.

This clone turned up a few times. The DNA for the CDR3 is TGTGCCAGCGCCAGGGGGGAGAATCAGCCCCAGCATTTT. Its protein is CASARGENQPQHF. The V call is TRBV6-5, the J call TRBJ1-5; TRBD1 matches at 7 bases. The CDR3 is made up of 13 amino acids. Germline-derived CDR1 and CDR2 are MNHEY and SVGAGI. J was trimmed by 4 bases and V by 8 bases; bases with no gene match: 5.

The V call is TRBV6-5, the J call TRBJ1-2, with D unresolved. CDR1 is MNHEY, CDR2 SVGAGI, per germline. V gave up 6 bases and J gave up 7 bases, with 18 bases separating them. The CDR3 sequence is 14 residues long. CDR3 coding DNA: TGTGCCAGCAGCTCCTCGGGAGGGTTCGGTGGCTACACCTTC. Translated: CASSSSGGFGGYTF.

The V and J genes are TRBV5-6 and TRBJ2-1; TRBD1 might be the D (5 bases). Germline loops: CDR1 SGHDT, CDR2 YYEEEE. The CDR3 extends over 15 amino acids. V shed 1 base and J shed 0 bases, with 8 bases lying between them. The CDR3 nucleotides are TGTGCCAGCAGCTTGACAGGAAGCTCCTACAATGAGCAGTTCTTC. Translated, it gives CASSLTGSSYNEQFF. Based on the CDR3 plus reference TRBV5-6 and TRBJ2-1, the full variable domain is DAGVTQSPTHLIKTRGQQVTLRCSPKSGHDTVSWYQQALGQGPQFIFQYYEEEERQRGNFPDRFSGHQFPNYSSELNVNALLLGDSALYLCASSLTGSSYNEQFFGPGTRLTVL.

The chain has TRBV27 and TRBJ2-3, with 7 bases fitting TRBD1. The CDR3 consists of 14 residues. After removal of 6 bases from V and 3 bases from J, the junction contained 6 bases not matched to a gene. Germline CDR1 MNHEY, CDR2 SMNVEV (reference sequence). The CDR3 sequence is CASRRQGGTDTQYF. For the CDR3, the DNA is TGTGCCAGCAGGCGACAGGGTGGTACAGATACGCAGTATTTT.

The chain couples TRBV19 to TRBJ1-2; 9 bases are a match to TRBD1. Germline CDR1 reads LNHDA; CDR2 reads SQIVND (reference sequence). J lost 4 bases, V lost 5 bases, and 8 bases had no gene match. The length of the CDR3 is 15 residues. CDR3 in amino acids: CASSSDGTGSYGYTF. In DNA, the CDR3 is TGTGCCAGTAGTTCCGACGGGACAGGGTCCTATGGCTACACCTTC.

The chain uses TRBV7-2 and TRBJ2-3, with D possibly being TRBD2 (8 bases). Germline lookup yields CDR1 SGHTA and CDR2 FQGNSA. This CDR3 contains 16 residues. Trimming removed 0 bases from V and 6 bases from J, with 16 bases in between. The CDR3 here is CASSLATGLGGDTQYF. Here the CDR3 DNA reads TGTGCCAGCAGCTTAGCCACGGGACTAGGGGGCGATACGCAGTATTTT.

CDR3 amino acids: CASSPGQRSYEQYF. DNA of the CDR3: TGTGCCAGCAGCCCGGGACAGCGCTCCTACGAGCAGTACTTC. The J gene is TRBJ2-7, the V gene TRBV5-4; TRBD1 matches at 7 bases. Losses at the gene ends were 4 bases for V and 0 bases for J; bases not matched to a gene: 4. CDR1 and CDR2 (germline): SGHNT, YYREEE (reference sequence). This CDR3 is built from 14 residues.

The rearrangement joins TRBV6-5 to TRBJ2-1; TRBD1 agrees at 8 bases. The germline CDR1 and CDR2 sequences are MNHEY and SVGAGI. The CDR3 consists of 14 residues. V shed 4 bases and J 6 bases; nucleotides not matched to a gene: 5. The CDR3 reads CASSSGQGGNEQFF. CDR3 sequence (DNA): TGTGCCAGCAGTTCCGGACAGGGAGGCAATGAGCAGTTCTTC.

V is TRBV5-6 and J is TRBJ2-1, with TRBD2 as a possible D gene (5 bases). Looked up from germline, CDR1 is SGHDT and CDR2 is YYEEEE. There are 14 residues in the CDR3. The ends were cut back, 3 bases at V and 8 bases at J, with 15 bases in the middle. The CDR3 DNA sequence: TGTGCCAGCAGCTCTGGACTCTTGCACCATGAGCAGTTCTTC. It codes for CASSSGLLHHEQFF.